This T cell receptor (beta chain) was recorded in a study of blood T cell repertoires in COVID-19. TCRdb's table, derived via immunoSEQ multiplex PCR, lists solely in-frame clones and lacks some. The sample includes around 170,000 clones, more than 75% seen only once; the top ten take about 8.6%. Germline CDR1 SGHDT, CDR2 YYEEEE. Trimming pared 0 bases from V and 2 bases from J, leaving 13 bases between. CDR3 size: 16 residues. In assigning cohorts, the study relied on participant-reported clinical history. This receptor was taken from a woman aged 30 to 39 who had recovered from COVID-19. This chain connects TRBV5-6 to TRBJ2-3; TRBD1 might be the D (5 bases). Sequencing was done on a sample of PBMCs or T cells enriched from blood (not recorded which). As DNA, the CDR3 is TGTGCCAGCAGCTTGGGCAGGGTTCGTTTCACAGATACGCAGTATTTT. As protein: CASSLGRVRFTDTQYF.